The 2 T cell receptor beta chains listed next were all sequenced from one sample in a study of control samples from healthy donors and cancer patients. TCRdb's table, derived via immunoSEQ multiplex PCR, lists solely in-frame clones and lacks some. Of some 120,000 clones in the sample, roughly 91% were seen once. The sample was blood. These receptors were collected from an older woman in good health.

V gene TRBV5-4 combines with J gene TRBJ2-1; 10 nucleotides match TRBD2. Germline loops: CDR1 SGHNT, CDR2 YYREEE (reference sequence). The CDR3 sequence is 16 residues long. After removal of 3 bases from V and 4 bases from J, the junction contained 7 bases not matched to a gene. The CDR3 is CASSSQLAGNYNEQFF. CDR3 sequence (DNA): TGTGCCAGCAGCTCACAACTAGCGGGGAATTACAATGAGCAGTTCTTC.

This chain links TRBV5-6 with TRBJ2-3; possibly TRBD1 for D (5 bases). The V gene lost 6 bases and the J gene lost 0 bases, with 20 bases spanning the gap. Germline-derived CDR1 and CDR2 are SGHDT and YYEEEE. This CDR3 comprises 17 residues. The CDR3 region has the DNA TGTGCCAGCACCCCTCCTCCCTTGTGGGGCAGCACAGATACGCAGTATTTT. Translation gives CASTPPPLWGSTDTQYF.